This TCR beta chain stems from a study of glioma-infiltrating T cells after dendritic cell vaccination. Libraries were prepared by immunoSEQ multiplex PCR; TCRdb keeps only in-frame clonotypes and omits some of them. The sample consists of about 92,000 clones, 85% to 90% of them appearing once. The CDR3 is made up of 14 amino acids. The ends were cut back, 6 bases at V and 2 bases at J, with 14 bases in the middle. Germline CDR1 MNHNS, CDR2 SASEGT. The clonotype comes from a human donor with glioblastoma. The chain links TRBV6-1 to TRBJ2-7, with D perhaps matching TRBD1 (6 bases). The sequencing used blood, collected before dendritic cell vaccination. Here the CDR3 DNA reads TGTGCCAGCAGCTTCCGGGACATGCCCTACGAGCAGTACTTC. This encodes CASSFRDMPYEQYF.